A selection of T cell receptor beta chains follows, all from one sample in a study of OX40 agonist ivuxolimab in advanced cancers. The method was immunoSEQ multiplex PCR; TCRdb's version includes in-frame clones alone and lacks a portion of them. The sample yields about 65,000 clones, roughly nine tenths seen once. The sequences come from CD4+ or CD8+ T cells sorted from blood, collected in a trial of the OX40 agonist ivuxolimab. Receptors were obtained from an adult with an advanced solid tumor such as melanoma, head and neck, liver or kidney cancer. The CDR3 runs from the conserved cysteine through the conserved F or W. A D gene is named only where the DNA matches it firmly. Size tells how often a clone was seen (once, few, many) or the class of an expanded clone, and some rows leave it out.

V gene,clone size,D gene,J gene,CDR3 DNA,CDR3 protein
TRBV7-9,few,TRBD1,TRBJ1-2,TGTGCCAGCAGCGGACAGGTTGATGGCTACACCTTC,CASSGQVDGYTF
TRBV9,few,NA,TRBJ1-5,TGTGCCAGCAGCGTAGGGCCCCATATTAGCAATCAGCCCCAGCATTTT,CASSVGPHISNQPQHF
TRBV27,NA,NA,TRBJ1-4,TGTGCCAGCAGTCCATTGGGGGGGCAGGTTGAAAAACTGTTTTTT,CASSPLGGQVEKLFF
TRBV1,NA,NA,TRBJ2-1,TGCACCAGCAGCCAACCTAGCGGGGAGTACAATGAGCAGTTCTTC,CTSSQPSGEYNEQFF
TRBV19,NA,NA,TRBJ1-5,TGTGCCAGTAGTACGACACCGGCGGGTCAGCCCCAGCATTTT,CASSTTPAGQPQHF
TRBV6-1,once,TRBD2,TRBJ2-7,TGTGCCAGCAGTGAATACGAAAGCCGGGACTACATCTACGAGCAGTACTTC,CASSEYESRDYIYEQYF
TRBV28,NA,NA,TRBJ2-2,TGTGCCAGCAAACTAATGAACACCGGGGAGCTGTTTTTT,CASKLMNTGELFF
TRBV30,NA,TRBD1,TRBJ2-2,TGTGCCTGGAGTCGAAACAGGGGGCCCGGGGAGCTGTTTTTT,CAWSRNRGPGELFF
TRBV12-5,NA,TRBD1,TRBJ1-2,TGTGCTAGTGCCCGGGCAGGGGGATCGAACACCTTC,CASARAGGSNTF
TRBV5-1,NA,NA,TRBJ1-1,TGCGCCAGCAGCTTGGCCCGTGGGGCATTTGATACTGAAGCTTTCTTT,CASSLARGAFDTEAFF
TRBV19,NA,NA,TRBJ2-2,TGTGCCAGTAGTATAGAGAAGGGGATCGCCGGGGAGCTGTTTTTT,CASSIEKGIAGELFF
TRBV7-3,NA,TRBD1,TRBJ1-1,TGTGCCAGCAGCTTTACAGGGGGCACTGAAGCTTTCTTT,CASSFTGGTEAFF
TRBV2,NA,TRBD1,TRBJ1-1,TGTGCCAGCAGGAGCGGACAGGTCGTCACTGAAGCTTTCTTT,CASRSGQVVTEAFF
TRBV30,NA,TRBD1,TRBJ2-2,TGTGCCTGGGACAGGGTGAACACCGGGGAGCTGTTTTTT,CAWDRVNTGELFF
TRBV7-9,NA,NA,TRBJ2-7,TGTGCCAGCAGCGAGATTGACTGGAACGAGCAGTACTTC,CASSEIDWNEQYF
TRBV6-1,NA,NA,TRBJ1-5,TGTGCCAGCAGTCCCCGGGAAATAGAGCAGCCCCAGCATTTT,CASSPREIEQPQHF
TRBV30,NA,NA,TRBJ1-5,TGTGCCTGGAGTGCTGGAGCGAATCAGCCCCAGCATTTT,CAWSAGANQPQHF
TRBV18,few,NA,TRBJ1-2,TGTGCCAGCTCACCACAACAGGGAGACTATGGCTACACCTTC,CASSPQQGDYGYTF
TRBV15,NA,NA,TRBJ1-2,TGTGCCACCAGCAGAGAAAGGGGTACTACCCCATCCTATGGCTACACCTTC,CATSRERGTTPSYGYTF
TRBV30,once,NA,TRBJ1-4,TGTGCCTGGAGTCCCCAGAGTTACGGTGAAAAACTGTTTTTT,CAWSPQSYGEKLFF
TRBV6-5,NA,NA,TRBJ1-1,TGTGCCAGCAGTTACTCCCGAGGGGTTAGGACTGAAGCTTTCTTT,CASSYSRGVRTEAFF
TRBV9,NA,TRBD1,TRBJ1-3,TGTGCCAGCAGCGTAGCTGAGCAGGGGGGTGGAAACACCATATATTTT,CASSVAEQGGGNTIYF
TRBV11-2,NA,NA,TRBJ1-1,TGTGCCAGCAGGCCGACAGGGAACACTGAAGCTTTCTTT,CASRPTGNTEAFF
TRBV6-1,NA,NA,TRBJ2-1,TGTGCCAGCAGCGACGGGCAGGGGAGCTACAATGAGCAGTTCTTC,CASSDGQGSYNEQFF
TRBV6-5,NA,TRBD1,TRBJ2-3,TGTGCCATCGGACAGGGCGGGTCAGATACGCAGTATTTT,CAIGQGGSDTQYF
TRBV6-1,NA,TRBD1,TRBJ2-7,TGTGCCAGCAGTGAATTAGGACAGGGGGCGGGATACGAGCAGTACTTC,CASSELGQGAGYEQYF
TRBV7-7,NA,NA,TRBJ1-1,TGTGCTAGCAGCCAAGGAGAGAACACTGAAGCTTTCTTT,CASSQGENTEAFF
TRBV9,once,NA,TRBJ1-2,TGTGCCAGCAGCGTAGATCTGGGCTATGGCTACACCTTC,CASSVDLGYGYTF